This T cell receptor beta chain was documented in a study of OX40 agonist ivuxolimab in advanced cancers. Study information: People who had prior anti-PD-1, anti-PD-L1 or anti-CTLA-4 therapy could take part, and around 40% had some.

Study-wide results and caveats: Expanded peripheral T cell antigen specificity was not determined. Nonresponders, in some cases, also had low normalized T-cell clonal expansion.

Note on this clone: Its antigen is not known.

V lost 5 bases to trimming and J lost 6 bases, with 18 bases between them. The germline CDR1 and CDR2 sequences are SEHNR and FQNEAQ (reference sequence). There are 15 residues in the CDR3. Generated by immunoSEQ multiplex PCR, the TCRdb table keeps only in-frame clones and is missing some. Of about 120,000 clones in the sample, approximately 92% were seen once. Blood got drawn at baseline, again on cycle 4 day 1, and then on cycle 7 day 1. V is TRBV7-9 and J is TRBJ2-3, with D tentatively TRBD2 (7 bases). The sequence was collected from an adult with an advanced solid tumor such as melanoma, head and neck, liver or kidney cancer. The sequencing used CD4+ or CD8+ T cells sorted from blood, collected in a trial of the OX40 agonist ivuxolimab. The CDR3 DNA follows: TGTGCCAGCAGCACCTTTCGAGGGGGGGCGGATACGCAGTATTTT. It encodes CASSTFRGGADTQYF. The full variable domain, rest sourced from reference TRBV7-9 and TRBJ2-3, is DTGVSQNPRHKITKRGQNVTFRCDPISEHNRLYWYRQTLGQGPEFLTYFQNEAQLEKSRLLSDRFSAERPKGSFSTLEIQRTEQGDSAMYLCASSTFRGGADTQYFGPGTRLTVL.